The present entry profiles one T cell receptor beta chain with its context. The antigen is unknown. The junction had 8 bases not matched to a gene; V was cut back by 8 bases and J by 4 bases. The CDR3 is 13 amino acids. Per germline, CDR1 MDHEN and CDR2 SYDVKM. RNA transcripts served as the template for amplifying TCR beta CDR3 regions. Initially, a first-round RT-PCR of the TCR CDR3 employed the HTBI primer set. TCRdb recomputed calls from the multiplex PCR reads with MiXCR, one row per CDR3 protein. Of a few hundred thousand distinct CDR3 sequences in the sample, approximately 13% were seen once. This sample was taken from a study of T cells in Graves' hyperthyroidism and ophthalmopathy. Study results and caveats: The authors' 13 V-J model separated ophthalmopathy from stable hyperthyroidism.

In making diagnoses, clinical symptoms, serum thyroxine and TRAb, thyroid ultrasound and orbital computed tomography were all used. The source of the PBMCs was less than 12 ml of fresh peripheral blood. This receptor was obtained from a man younger than 45 with Graves' hyperthyroidism that later progressed to Graves' ophthalmopathy. V gene TRBV28 combines with J gene TRBJ2-7, with TRBD1 identical over 7 bases. Material: blood. CDR3 loop: CASGQEDRYEQYF. The DNA for the CDR3 is TGTGCCAGCGGACAGGAGGATCGGTACGAGCAGTACTTC.